This entry lists 21 T cell receptor beta chains sequenced from one sample in a study of OX40 agonist ivuxolimab in advanced cancers. Generated by immunoSEQ multiplex PCR, the TCRdb table keeps only in-frame clones and is missing some. The sample lists tens of thousands of clones; 65% to 80% were seen once. The material was CD4+ or CD8+ T cells sorted from blood, obtained in a trial of the OX40 agonist ivuxolimab. All receptors derive from an adult with an advanced solid tumor such as melanoma, head and neck, liver or kidney cancer.

The chain combines TRBV29-1 with TRBJ2-1, with 10 bases lining up with TRBD2. The J segment lost 4 bases and the V segment lost 7 bases, leaving 16 bases of the junction unmatched. Germline assignment: CDR1 SQVTM and CDR2 ANQGSEA. The CDR3 runs to 17 residues. This chain's CDR3 is CSAGAGGAIREYNEQFF. Here the CDR3 DNA reads TGCAGCGCAGGAGCGGGGGGGGCGATTCGGGAGTACAATGAGCAGTTCTTC.

The chain combines TRBV28 with TRBJ2-7; D perhaps matches TRBD2 (5 bases). V was trimmed by 4 bases and J by 7 bases, leaving 23 bases between them. The CDR3 has 16 amino acids. Germline CDR1 and CDR2: MDHEN and SYDVKM. CDR3 region: CASSSGFENTKGEQYF. CDR3 sequence (DNA): TGTGCCAGCAGTTCGGGATTCGAAAATACTAAGGGTGAGCAGTACTTC.

This sequence joins TRBV10-3 and TRBJ1-3; TRBD1 matches at 7 bases. V was clipped by 6 bases and J by 4 bases; unmatched bases: 6. The CDR3 loop spans 14 amino acids. CDR1 ENHRY and CDR2 SYGVKD come from the germline V gene. Here the CDR3 DNA reads TGTGCCATCAGCGGCAGGGGGTCGGGAAACACCATATATTTT. It specifies CAISGRGSGNTIYF.

The CDR3 loop is CSVSGSYGYTF. CDR3 nucleotide sequence: TGCAGTGTTTCGGGTAGTTATGGCTACACCTTC. This chain connects TRBV20-1 to TRBJ1-2; D not certain. The CDR3 is made up of 11 amino acids. Germline assignment: CDR1 DFQATT and CDR2 SNEGSKA (reference sequence). Trimming stripped 7 bases from V and 5 bases from J, with 11 bases between.

This clone has only one observation. V gene TRBV5-1 combines with J gene TRBJ1-1; no clear D gene. The CDR3 loop spans 13 amino acids. Trimming took 0 bases from V and 7 from J, leaving 10 bases between them. CDR1 SGHRS and CDR2 YFSETQ come from the germline V gene. The CDR3 is CASSLGSGIEAFF. The CDR3, as DNA: TGCGCCAGCAGCTTGGGATCAGGAATTGAAGCTTTCTTT. Full variable domain (missing parts from reference TRBV5-1 and TRBJ1-1): KAGVTQTPRYLIKTRGQQVTLSCSPISGHRSVSWYQQTPGQGLQFLFEYFSETQRNKGNFPGRFSGRQFSNSRSEMNVSTLELGDSALYLCASSLGSGIEAFFGQGTRLTVV.

V is TRBV11-2 and J is TRBJ2-7; no reliable D call. Trimming removed 3 bases from V and 1 base from J, with 4 bases in between. Germline lookup yields CDR1 SGHAT and CDR2 FQNNGV. This CDR3 is built from 12 residues. The CDR3 sequence is CASSFISYEQYF. The CDR3 bases are TGTGCCAGCAGCTTCATATCCTACGAGCAGTACTTC.

This clone has a single count. The V and J genes are TRBV18 and TRBJ1-3; D perhaps matches TRBD1 (6 bases). The CDR3 totals 14 residues. The germline V gene has CDR1 KGHSH and CDR2 LQKENI. V was shortened by 8 bases and J by 0 bases, with 11 bases between the two germline ends. The CDR3 DNA is TGTGCCAGCGGGGGCAGTAACTCTGGAAACACCATATATTTT. Amino acid sequence: CASGGSNSGNTIYF.

The CDR3 coding sequence is TGTGCCAGTAGTATTGGTCTAGCGGGGGCGCAAGAGACCCAGTACTTC. Protein: CASSIGLAGAQETQYF. The chain carries TRBV19 and TRBJ2-5; 10 nucleotides agree with TRBD2. This CDR3 is 16 amino acids long. The ends lost 3 bases at V and 2 bases at J; junction bases unmatched: 6. Germline loops: CDR1 LNHDA, CDR2 SQIVND (reference sequence).

V gene TRBV18 combines with J gene TRBJ1-1; D possibly corresponds to TRBD1 (6 bases). With 3 bases removed from V and 1 base from J, the gap between germline ends came to 6 bases. The CDR3 extends over 13 amino acids. Germline V gene lookup returns CDR1 KGHSH and CDR2 LQKENI. The CDR3 reads CASSPGQNTEAFF. Here the CDR3 DNA reads TGTGCCAGCTCACCGGGACAGAACACTGAAGCTTTCTTT.

The chain couples TRBV5-6 to TRBJ1-3; 10 nucleotides match TRBD1. CDR3 size: 18 residues. Germline CDR1 is SGHDT and CDR2 is YYEEEE. V trimming: 3 bases; J trimming: 3 bases; junction bases outside the gene matches: 12. The CDR3 reads CASSYWTGGVNVGNTIYF. CDR3 nucleotides: TGTGCCAGCAGCTATTGGACAGGGGGTGTCAATGTTGGAAACACCATATATTTT.

V gene TRBV5-6 combines with J gene TRBJ2-6; D is possibly TRBD1 (5 bases). Per the germline V gene, CDR1 is SGHDT and CDR2 is YYEEEE. V shed 2 bases and J shed 11 bases, with 11 bases lying between them. The CDR3 spans 13 residues. Written as DNA, the CDR3 is TGTGCCAGCAGCTTTACAGGTACCGACGTCCTGACTTTC. This encodes CASSFTGTDVLTF.

This chain uses TRBV19 with TRBJ2-1, with 9 bases matching TRBD2. V dropped 1 base and J dropped 10; count of bases not matched to a gene: 5. This CDR3 has 14 amino acids. The germline CDR1 and CDR2 sequences are LNHDA and SQIVND (reference sequence). The CDR3 sequence: CASSIGGTSSEQFF. In nucleotides, the CDR3 is TGTGCCAGTAGTATAGGAGGGACTAGCTCGGAGCAGTTCTTC.

The chain carries TRBV18 and TRBJ1-2; D possibly corresponds to TRBD1 (5 bases). The germline V and J ends were trimmed by 6 bases and 6 bases, with 14 bases remaining between them. The CDR3 contains 13 residues. Germline assignment: CDR1 KGHSH and CDR2 LQKENI. The CDR3 region is CASSTQRQNGYTF. The CDR3 DNA reads as TGTGCCAGCTCGACGCAGCGACAGAATGGCTACACCTTC.

This clone was found a few times. The CDR3 coding sequence is TGTGCCAGCAGCCAACAGGGGGTAACGTTAGAGCAGTACTTC. Protein product: CASSQQGVTLEQYF. The rearrangement links TRBV7-2 to TRBJ2-7, with 8 bases that match TRBD1. This CDR3 comprises 14 residues. CDR1 is SGHTA, CDR2 FQGNSA, per germline. V gave up 5 bases and J gave up 7 bases; unmatched junction bases: 10.

V and J are TRBV4-1 and TRBJ1-1; D is unclear. The CDR3 is 15 amino acids. Germline CDR1 is MGHRA and CDR2 is YSYEKL. The V end was cut by 5 bases, the J end by 4 bases, with 17 bases between. CDR3 loop: CASSEQPGVGTEAFF. The CDR3 region has the DNA TGCGCCAGCAGCGAACAGCCCGGGGTAGGCACTGAAGCTTTCTTT.

V and J are TRBV19 and TRBJ2-1; D gene ambiguous. The CDR3 runs 13 residues. Germline-derived CDR1 and CDR2 are LNHDA and SQIVND (reference sequence). The V and J ends lost 1 base and 10 bases respectively, with 11 bases between them. This CDR3 is CASSIAAQQEQFF. The CDR3 nucleotides read TGTGCCAGTAGTATAGCAGCCCAGCAGGAGCAGTTCTTC.

V is TRBV4-2 and J is TRBJ2-3, with 8 bases fitting TRBD1. Germline V lookup: CDR1 LGHNA, CDR2 YNFKEQ. V was clipped by 4 bases and J by 4 bases; unmatched bases: 13. The CDR3 runs to 17 residues. DNA for the CDR3: TGTGCCAGCAGCCTCGCGGAGGCAGGGGGCATGGCAGATACGCAGTATTTT. Translated, it gives CASSLAEAGGMADTQYF.

The rearrangement uses TRBV28 and TRBJ2-7, with TRBD2 as a possible D gene (7 bases). There are 20 residues in the CDR3. The germline V gene has CDR1 MDHEN and CDR2 SYDVKM. Trimming cost V 6 bases and J 0 bases, with 30 bases left between them. CDR3 nucleotide sequence: TGTGCCAGCAGGCCTTGGGGGGGCTACTTCCAATCACTGAGCTCCTACGAGCAGTACTTC. Residues: CASRPWGGYFQSLSSYEQYF.

The chain employs TRBV9 and TRBJ2-7, with D possibly being TRBD2 (6 bases). CDR1 is SGDLS and CDR2 is YYNGEE in the germline V gene. CDR3 length: 15 residues. The germline V and J ends were trimmed by 0 bases and 2 bases, with 12 bases remaining between them. CDR3 residues: CASSVEADYTYEQYF. CDR3 DNA: TGTGCCAGCAGCGTAGAGGCGGACTATACCTACGAGCAGTACTTC.

The chain joins TRBV6-1 to TRBJ1-4; D possibly corresponds to TRBD1 (6 bases). Trimming left V 6 bases short and J 8 bases short, with 16 bases between. This CDR3 is built from 14 residues. Germline CDR1 and CDR2: MNHNS and SASEGT. Here the CDR3 reads CASSISGAEEKLFF. DNA for the CDR3: TGTGCCAGCAGCATATCAGGGGCGGAAGAAAAACTGTTTTTT.

This chain joins TRBV18 and TRBJ1-3; D might be TRBD1 (5 bases). Germline V gene data show CDR1 as KGHSH and CDR2 as LQKENI. V was pared by 3 bases and J by 4 bases, with 16 bases between. The CDR3 runs 16 residues. In nucleotides, the CDR3 is TGTGCCAGCTCACCGGCGGATATTGGGACCGGAAACACCATATATTTT. Its protein is CASSPADIGTGNTIYF.